The clone carrying this T cell receptor (beta chain) is classed as large. Sequenced by immunoSEQ multiplex PCR; TCRdb stores in-frame clones only, minus some. The repertoire includes tens of thousands of clones, 85% to 95% of them detected once, and less than 8.5% sits in the top ten. This sample is drawn from a study of blood T cell repertoires in COVID-19. CDR1 is MNHEY, CDR2 SVGAGI, per germline. The V and J ends lost 7 bases and 3 bases respectively, with 18 bases between them. This CDR3 region has 15 residues. The chain carries TRBV6-5 and TRBJ2-5, with no clear D. The sequenced sample consisted of peripheral blood. This sequence originates from a human donor in a cohort sampled during active COVID-19. The CDR3 sequence: CASTETYSLEETQYF. In DNA form, the CDR3 reads TGTGCCAGCACCGAAACATACAGTTTAGAAGAGACCCAGTACTTC.